The entry below gives a single T cell receptor beta chain sequence along with its context. No antigen is known for it. The data were obtained in a study of brain metastases from non-small cell lung cancer. Study-wide points: T-cell clones appeared expanded in around 64% of brain metastases relative to matched primary tumors. Metastases had sparse T cells but largely shared repertoires with primaries.

Trimming removed 8 bases at V and 13 bases at J, with 15 bases between. Germline CDR1 reads GTSNPN; CDR2 reads SVGIG (reference sequence). The CDR3 length is 9 residues. Data came from immunoSEQ multiplex PCR; TCRdb stores just in-frame clones and leaves some out. The sample yields hundreds of clones, about 91% seen once. The clonotype was recovered from a donor aged 40 or over with non-small cell lung cancer. The chain recombines TRBV30 with TRBJ2-7; D assignment may be TRBD1 or TRBD2 (5 bases each). Sequenced input: primary lung tumor tissue. The CDR3 DNA sequence: TGTGCCCCCGGGGCTCACTGTTACTTC. It encodes CAPGAHCYF.